These 7 T cell receptor beta chains were all obtained from the same sample, sequenced in a study of cytomegalovirus exposure and HLA in healthy donors. Primers for the PCR totalled 60 Vbeta and 13 Jbeta. Assay: immunoSEQ multiplex PCR; the TCRdb copy retains only in-frame clones and omits some. The sample lists more than 150,000 clones, 80% occurring once. The sequencing sample was made of PBMCs. The receptor source for this set is a girl under 18 in good health and CMV-seropositive.

J is TRBJ2-7 and V is TRBV30, with 14 bases identical to TRBD2. The germline CDR1 and CDR2 sequences are GTSNPN and SVGIG (reference sequence). The J segment lost 5 bases and the V segment lost 2 bases, leaving 8 bases of the junction unmatched. This CDR3 region has 16 residues. The CDR3 loop reads CAWSRGLAGGHNEQYF. CDR3 nucleotides: TGTGCCTGGAGTCGAGGACTAGCGGGAGGTCATAACGAGCAGTACTTC.

The J gene is TRBJ1-5, the V gene TRBV10-3; TRBD1 might be the D (6 bases). CDR3 size: 16 residues. The germline V gene encodes CDR1 ENHRY and CDR2 SYGVKD. The germline V and J ends were trimmed by 3 bases and 4 bases, with 16 bases remaining between them. CDR3 DNA sequence: TGTGCCATCAGTGACTGGGCCGGGAGGGGGAATCAGCCCCAGCATTTT. Translated, it gives CAISDWAGRGNQPQHF.

This chain joins TRBV6-5 and TRBJ2-3; 13 bases align to TRBD2. Germline V gene data show CDR1 as MNHEY and CDR2 as SVGAGI. CDR3 length: 15 residues. V was pared by 2 bases and J by 5 bases, with 1 base of the junction left unmatched. The CDR3 DNA sequence: TGTGCCAGCAGTTACGGACTAGCGGGAGTAGATACGCAGTATTTT. Translated: CASSYGLAGVDTQYF.

V and J are TRBV12-5 and TRBJ2-1; 8 bases agree with TRBD1. CDR1 LGHNT and CDR2 FRNRAP come from the germline V gene. The J segment lost 2 bases and the V segment lost 6 bases, leaving 3 bases of the junction unmatched. The CDR3 covers 14 residues. The CDR3 coding sequence is TGTGCTAGTGGCGCAGGGGGCACCTACAATGAGCAGTTCTTC. This gives the protein CASGAGGTYNEQFF.

The V call is TRBV6-6, the J call TRBJ2-2; D gene ambiguous. V was trimmed by 1 base and J by 5 bases, leaving 5 bases between them. The germline V gene has CDR1 MNHNY and CDR2 SVGAGI (reference sequence). This CDR3 contains 13 residues. For the CDR3, the DNA is TGTGCCAGCAGTTACTTGGAGACCGGGGAGCTGTTTTTT. Its protein is CASSYLETGELFF.

The V and J genes are TRBV19 and TRBJ2-7, with TRBD2 identical over 10 bases. The V and J ends lost 5 bases and 6 bases, in that order; junction bases with no gene match: 10. The CDR3 sequence is 15 residues long. Germline values: CDR1 LNHDA, CDR2 SQIVND (reference sequence). For the CDR3, the DNA is TGTGCCAGTAGTTCAGCGGGAGGGCCTCCGGGCGAGCAGTACTTC. It is translated as CASSSAGGPPGEQYF.

V gene TRBV5-1 combines with J gene TRBJ2-7; D might be TRBD2 (5 bases). CDR1 and CDR2 (germline): SGHRS, YFSETQ. V was trimmed by 0 bases and J by 6 bases, leaving 13 bases between them. The CDR3 covers 14 residues. CDR3 in DNA: TGCGCCAGCAGCTTGGAAGGGAGAAAGGTCGAGCAGTACTTC. Protein product: CASSLEGRKVEQYF.